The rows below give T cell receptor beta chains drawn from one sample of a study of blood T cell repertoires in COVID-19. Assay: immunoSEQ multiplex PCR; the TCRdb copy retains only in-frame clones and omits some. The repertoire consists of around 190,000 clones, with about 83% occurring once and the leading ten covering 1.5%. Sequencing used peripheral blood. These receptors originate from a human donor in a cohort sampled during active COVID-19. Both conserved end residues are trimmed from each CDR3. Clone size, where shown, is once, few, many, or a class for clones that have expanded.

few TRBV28 ASGHRGGMGNQPQH
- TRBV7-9 ASSLRQGGNTEAF
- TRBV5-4 ASSHGTNEQY
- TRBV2 ASRRGGDGVGGYT
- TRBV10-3 AISESAGKGGANVLT
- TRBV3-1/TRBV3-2 ASSQDRKGHYEQY
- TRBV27 ASSHQVTDTQY
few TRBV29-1 SVGGGQENSYNEQF
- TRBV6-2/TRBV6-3 ASSRTRDTNLYGYT
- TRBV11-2 ASSLTVQGAGGYT
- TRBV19 ASSPGGPGARGNQPQH
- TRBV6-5 ASSPYGTPTYEQY
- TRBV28 ASQTGGRTDTQY
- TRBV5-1 ASSPAGNSGNTIY
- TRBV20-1 SASRGLSNQPQH
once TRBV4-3 ASSQDQGTPSGTQY
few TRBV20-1 SASTGYEQY
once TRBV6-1 ASSEGVGGGKLF
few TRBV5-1 ASSLAESNTEAF
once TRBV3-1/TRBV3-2 ASSQGGGREKLF
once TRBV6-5 ASKEGYEAF
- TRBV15 ATSRDSPWGLAEETQY
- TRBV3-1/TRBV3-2 ASSQTGGANEKLF
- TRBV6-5 ASSSQTSGGINEQF
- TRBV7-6 ASMPLMGRENFEAF
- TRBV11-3 ASSLRGGDEQY
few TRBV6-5 ASRTTGLGNQPQH
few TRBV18 ASSTGGHSNQPQH
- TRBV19 ASSITQGLSNQPQH
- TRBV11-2 ASSVDTTNTGELF
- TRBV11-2 ASSLVGGSSGANVLT
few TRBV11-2 ASSLRTGVNNQPQH
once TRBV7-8 ASSSWDSNEKLF
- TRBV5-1 ASSLNSGSHQPQH
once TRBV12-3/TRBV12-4 ASSLEGGELF
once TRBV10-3 AISQLAGSSYEQY
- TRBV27 ASSQRQVQETQY
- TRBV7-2 ASSRGGGAYEQY
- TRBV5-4 ASSGRGIAGYNEQF
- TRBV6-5 ASSYRSGRVYNEQF
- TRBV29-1 SALRGGGNTIY
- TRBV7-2 ASSAGQFDYEQY
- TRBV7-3 ASSLVLAGGYEQY
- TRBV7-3 ASSRSYRGGELF
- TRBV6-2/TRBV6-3 ASSRGQVSNQPQH
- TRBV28 ASSEGQGWYEQY
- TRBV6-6 ASSRVDRAGETQY
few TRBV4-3 ASSQWTEMNTEAF
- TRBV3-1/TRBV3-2 ASSHRISGGRRTNEKLF
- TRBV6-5 ASSWGQRSTYEQY
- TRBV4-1 ASSQARDYTEAF
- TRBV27 ASSLVGGSSYNEQF
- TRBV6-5 ASSHREGDTEAF
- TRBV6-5 ASSYSGLMGRGQY
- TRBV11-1 ASSVTGSNQPQH